This passage covers 24 T cell receptor beta chains from one sample sequenced in a study of T cells in Graves' hyperthyroidism and ophthalmopathy. From RNA transcripts, TCR beta CDR3 regions were amplified. The study used the HTBI primer set for a first-round RT-PCR of the TCR CDR3. TCRdb recomputed calls from the multiplex PCR reads with MiXCR, one row per CDR3 protein. The sample consists of approximately 370,000 distinct CDR3 sequences, more than 12% of them appearing once. Material for sequencing was blood. These receptor sequences come from a woman under 40 with Graves' hyperthyroidism.

This clonotype was found many times. V and J are TRBV18 and TRBJ2-7, with TRBD1 matching over 9 bases. Germline trimming cut 2 bases from V and 5 bases from J; bases unmatched to any gene: 13. This CDR3 region has 17 residues. Germline V gene sequence: CDR1 KGHSH, CDR2 LQKENI. CDR3 loop: CASSPVALGTGIDEQYF. In DNA form, the CDR3 reads TGTGCCAGCTCACCAGTAGCTTTAGGGACAGGGATCGACGAGCAGTACTTC. Variable domain in full (rest from reference TRBV18 and TRBJ2-7): NAGVMQNPRHLVRRRGQEARLRCSPMKGHSHVYWYRQLPEEGLKFMVYLQKENIIDESGMPKERFSAEFPKEGPSILRIQQVVRGDSAAYFCASSPVALGTGIDEQYFGPGTRLTVT.

The chain has TRBV28 and TRBJ2-6; the match to TRBD1 covers 7 bases. Germline assignment: CDR1 MDHEN and CDR2 SYDVKM. Germline trimming cut 1 base from V and 0 bases from J; bases unmatched to any gene: 6. The CDR3 has 18 amino acids. CDR3 nucleotides: TGTGCCAGCAGTTTATTTAGGGACAGCTACTCTGGGGCCAACGTCCTGACTTTC. Translated, it gives CASSLFRDSYSGANVLTF.

About this clonotype: No conserved phenylalanine or tryptophan is present at the end of the CDR3, so a read error is the likely explanation. This chain uses TRBV12-3 or TRBV12-4 with TRBJ1-1, with no clear D. This CDR3 region has 16 residues. V shed 6 bases and J shed 1 base, with 18 bases lying between them. This CDR3 is CASSPRRGNRNTEAFL. The CDR3 DNA sequence: TGTGCCAGCAGCCCTCGGCGAGGAAATAGGAACACTGAAGCTTTCCTT.

This clonotype was detected many times. CDR3 region: CASSSAGQGVSGNTIYF. The CDR3 DNA follows: TGTGCCAGCTCAAGCGCCGGACAGGGGGTCTCTGGAAACACCATATATTTT. This chain links TRBV18 with TRBJ1-3; 10 positions match TRBD1. Looked up from germline, CDR1 is KGHSH and CDR2 is LQKENI. This CDR3 spans 17 amino acids. Trimming took 5 bases from V and 0 from J; bases not matched to a gene: 7.

This clonotype turned up a few times. The gene calls are TRBV5-1 and TRBJ2-3; D might be TRBD2 (5 bases). Germline assignment: CDR1 SGHRS and CDR2 YFSETQ. The V end lost 0 bases, the J end lost 1 base, and 9 bases lay between the germline ends. The CDR3 contains 15 residues. The CDR3 reads CASSLGESGTDTQYF. In DNA, the CDR3 is TGCGCCAGCAGCTTGGGGGAGAGCGGCACAGATACGCAGTATTTT.

This chain links TRBV19 with TRBJ2-6, with a tentative D call TRBD2 (5 bases). In germline, CDR1 is LNHDA, CDR2 SQIVND (reference sequence). Trimming stripped 7 bases from V and 0 bases from J, with 19 bases between. The CDR3 is 18 residues long. CDR3 sequence reads: CASTVGATIRSGANVLTF. CDR3 nucleotide sequence: TGTGCCAGTACCGTGGGAGCGACGATACGCTCTGGGGCCAACGTCCTGACTTTC.

The chain uses TRBV28 and TRBJ1-6; D gene uncertain. This CDR3 has 18 amino acids. Trimming cost V 1 base and J 3 bases, with 16 bases left between them. Germline V lookup: CDR1 MDHEN, CDR2 SYDVKM. In DNA, the CDR3 is TGTGCCAGCAGTTTATCCGGGCAACCGATCGGCTATAATTCACCCCTCCACTTT. Translating it yields CASSLSGQPIGYNSPLHF.

This clonotype was counted between two and nine times. The gene calls are TRBV25-1 and TRBJ2-7; D gene unclear. Germline-derived CDR1 and CDR2 are MGHDK and SYGVNS. The CDR3 has 14 residues. V was cut by 5 bases and J by 3 bases, with 14 bases left in between. Written as DNA, the CDR3 is TGTGCCAGCAGTCAAGGGCAGCTCGGCTACGAGCAGTACTTC. Translated: CASSQGQLGYEQYF.

This clonotype is medium-sized (0.01 to 0.1%) by share. The chain combines TRBV6-1 with TRBJ2-2, with D possibly matching TRBD2 (5 bases). The CDR3 runs to 12 residues. The germline V gene encodes CDR1 MNHNS and CDR2 SASEGT. Trimming cost V 10 bases and J 5 bases, with 11 bases left between them. CDR3: CATVGETGELFF. The CDR3 nucleotides read TGTGCCACCGTTGGGGAGACCGGGGAGCTGTTTTTT.

In its sample, this clonotype was seen many times. The V gene is TRBV20-1, the J gene TRBJ2-5; 8 bases agree with TRBD1. Per germline, CDR1 DFQATT and CDR2 SNEGSKA (reference sequence). V was pared by 4 bases and J by 4 bases, with 2 bases of the junction left unmatched. This CDR3 has 12 amino acids. Here the CDR3 DNA reads TGCAGTGCTATTACAGGGGGAGAGACCCAGTACTTC. This encodes CSAITGGETQYF.

The V call is TRBV15, the J call TRBJ2-7, with D perhaps matching TRBD2 (6 bases). The CDR3 covers 14 residues. Deletions cut 2 bases from V and 2 bases from J, with 10 bases between. Per germline, CDR1 LNHNV and CDR2 YYDKDF (reference sequence). CDR3 sequence: CATSRNGGAYEQYF. Here the CDR3 DNA reads TGTGCCACCAGCAGAAATGGAGGGGCCTACGAGCAGTACTTC.

This chain joins TRBV10-3 and TRBJ1-4, with a weak D call TRBD1 (5 bases). CDR3 length: 14 amino acids. The germline V gene has CDR1 ENHRY and CDR2 SYGVKD. V gave up 2 bases and J gave up 4 bases, with 8 bases separating them. The CDR3 coding sequence is TGTGCCATCAGTGAGGGGCAGGGTAATGAAAAACTGTTTTTT. Amino acids: CAISEGQGNEKLFF.

This clonotype was picked up many times. V usage is TRBV5-1 and J usage is TRBJ2-3, with 11 bases identical to TRBD2. V was pared by 3 bases and J by 4 bases, with 10 bases of the junction left unmatched. Germline CDR1 SGHRS, CDR2 YFSETQ. This CDR3 has 17 amino acids. The CDR3, as DNA: TGCGCCAGCAGCTCGGCGATGTTAGCGGGAGGGCCAGATACGCAGTATTTT. This translates into CASSSAMLAGGPDTQYF.

This clonotype was detected many times. The chain uses TRBV20-1 and TRBJ2-5; 11 bases map to TRBD2. CDR3 length: 13 residues. Germline V gene lookup returns CDR1 DFQATT and CDR2 SNEGSKA (reference sequence). V dropped 5 bases and J dropped 2; count of bases not matched to a gene: 1. The CDR3 nucleotides are TGCAGTGCTCGACTAGCGGGACAAGAGACCCAGTACTTC. Translated: CSARLAGQETQYF.

The sample holds many counts of this clonotype. The V call is TRBV18, the J call TRBJ2-2, with TRBD2 as a possible D gene (6 bases). The CDR3 is 19 amino acids. Germline CDR1 and CDR2: KGHSH and LQKENI. V lost 1 base and J 5 bases, leaving 23 bases between the germline ends. CDR3 sequence reads: CASSPLGGGAARETGELFF. For the CDR3, the DNA is TGTGCCAGCTCACCACTCGGGGGAGGAGCAGCCCGAGAGACCGGGGAGCTGTTTTTT.

This clonotype was counted ten times or more. This rearrangement joins TRBV7-2 to TRBJ1-2; D perhaps matches TRBD1 (6 bases). V lost 5 bases to trimming and J lost 8 bases, with 15 bases between them. Germline CDR1 SGHTA, CDR2 FQGNSA. The length of the CDR3 is 13 residues. CDR3 loop: CASSGYRDPGYTF. Written as DNA, the CDR3 is TGTGCCAGCAGCGGGTACAGGGATCCGGGCTACACCTTC.

The chain employs TRBV10-3 and TRBJ2-7; 7 bases are shared with TRBD2. J was trimmed by 7 bases and V by 1 base; bases with no gene match: 7. CDR1 and CDR2 (germline): ENHRY, SYGVKD. The CDR3 length is 14 residues. The CDR3 region is CAISEYNQGGEQYF. Written as DNA, the CDR3 is TGTGCCATCAGTGAGTACAATCAGGGAGGGGAGCAGTACTTC.

This clonotype was counted many times. V is TRBV6-1 and J is TRBJ2-3; D is possibly TRBD2 (5 bases). The CDR3 has 13 residues. Germline V gene lookup returns CDR1 MNHNS and CDR2 SASEGT. Trimming took 3 bases from V and 3 from J, leaving 7 bases between them. The CDR3 loop is CASSDRETDTQYF. Written as DNA, the CDR3 is TGTGCCAGCAGTGACCGGGAAACAGATACGCAGTATTTT.

The chain couples TRBV7-8 to TRBJ1-5; D not resolved. Trimming cost V 4 bases and J 0 bases, with 10 bases left between them. The CDR3 totals 15 residues. The germline CDR1 and CDR2 sequences are SGHVS and FQNEAQ. CDR3 bases: TGTGCCAGCAGCTCCGGACGGACTAGCAATCAGCCCCAGCATTTT. Residues: CASSSGRTSNQPQHF.

V gene TRBV28 combines with J gene TRBJ1-3, with 9 bases lining up with TRBD1. Germline values: CDR1 MDHEN, CDR2 SYDVKM. CDR3 length: 16 residues. V trimming: 3 bases; J trimming: 0 bases; junction bases outside the gene matches: 3. The CDR3: CASSFKGQGSGNTIYF. CDR3 in DNA: TGTGCCAGCAGTTTTAAGGGACAGGGCTCTGGAAACACCATATATTTT.

The chain employs TRBV6-5 and TRBJ1-5, with TRBD1 as a possible D gene (5 bases). CDR3 length: 13 residues. The V gene's germline CDR1 is MNHEY and CDR2 SVGAGI. Deletions cut 3 bases from V and 6 bases from J, with 9 bases between. The CDR3 spells CASSYGGTQPQHF. The DNA for the CDR3 is TGTGCCAGCAGTTATGGGGGGACTCAGCCCCAGCATTTT.

This clonotype was recorded many times. The V call is TRBV20-1, the J call TRBJ1-2; 8 nucleotides match TRBD1. The CDR3 extends over 13 amino acids. CDR1 DFQATT and CDR2 SNEGSKA come from the germline V gene (reference sequence). CDR3 sequence: CITRGQASYGYTF. The CDR3 nucleotides are TGCATTACGAGGGGACAGGCGAGCTATGGCTACACCTTC.

This clonotype showed up many times. The chain recombines TRBV15 with TRBJ1-1; D perhaps matches TRBD1 (5 bases). CDR1 and CDR2 from the germline V gene are LNHNV and YYDKDF (reference sequence). V lost 0 bases and J lost 6, with 14 bases in between. This CDR3 contains 15 residues. CDR3 bases: TGTGCCACCAGCAGAGACTTGGGCAGGGAGGCTGAAGCTTTCTTT. Translated: CATSRDLGREAEAFF.

This clonotype came up many times. The chain carries TRBV10-3 and TRBJ2-7; D is possibly TRBD2 (6 bases). CDR3 length equals 14 residues. Germline V CDR1 and CDR2: ENHRY, SYGVKD. With 6 bases removed from V and 3 bases from J, the gap between germline ends came to 15 bases. CDR3 loop: CAISPSTGDYEQYF. The DNA of the CDR3 is TGTGCCATCAGCCCCTCGACGGGAGACTACGAGCAGTACTTC.